This passage covers 16 T cell receptor beta chains from one sample sequenced in a study of T cell changes during pregnancy in multiple sclerosis. TCRdb's copy holds only in-frame clones and misses some; the assay was immunoSEQ multiplex PCR. The sample lists 70,000 to 80,000 clones; 90% to 95% were seen once. The input for sequencing was peripheral blood, taken in the first trimester of pregnancy. The receptors come from a female donor with multiple sclerosis, enrolled in a pregnancy study.

The chain employs TRBV7-3 and TRBJ2-2; D may be TRBD2 (5 bases). Germline V CDR1 and CDR2: SGHTA, FQGTGA. V shed 5 bases and J shed 7 bases, with 17 bases lying between them. The CDR3 totals 15 residues. This CDR3 reads CASSARPGMGGELFF. Written as DNA, the CDR3 is TGTGCCAGCAGCGCTAGACCGGGGATGGGCGGGGAGCTGTTTTTT.

This chain uses TRBV5-4 with TRBJ2-3; 12 bases are shared with TRBD2. From germline, CDR1 is SGHNT and CDR2 YYREEE (reference sequence). V gave up 3 bases and J gave up 2 bases; unmatched junction bases: 7. CDR3 length: 17 amino acids. Here the CDR3 DNA reads TGTGCCAGCAGCTCTCTTGGACTAGCGGGAACCACAGATACGCAGTATTTT. Encoded protein: CASSSLGLAGTTDTQYF.

The chain couples TRBV10-1 to TRBJ2-3, with 8 nucleotides matching TRBD1. J gave up 6 bases and V 2 bases, and 7 bases lay outside the gene matches. Germline CDR1 is WNHNN and CDR2 is SYGVQD (reference sequence). This CDR3 region has 15 residues. The CDR3 DNA sequence: TGCGCCAGCAGTGAGAGTCAGGGGGCATGGGATACGCAGTATTTT. Amino acids: CASSESQGAWDTQYF.

This clone came up once. The V call is TRBV4-3, the J call TRBJ1-5, with a tentative D call TRBD1 (6 bases). CDR1 is LGHNA, CDR2 YSLEER, per germline. V lost 0 bases to trimming and J lost 7 bases, with 10 bases between them. This CDR3 is built from 14 residues. CDR3 region: CASSQDKGVQPQHF. In DNA form, the CDR3 reads TGCGCCAGCAGCCAAGACAAGGGGGTCCAGCCCCAGCATTTT.

In the case of this clone: Compared with germline, one end of the junction differs, possibly owing to a read error. This sequence joins TRBV9 and TRBJ2-7; TRBD2 matches at 9 bases. CDR3 length: 13 residues. Germline-derived CDR1 and CDR2 are SGDLS and YYNGEE. CDR3 nucleotides: TGTGCCAGCAGCGTAGGGTACGGACTAGCGACGAGTTTC. Translating gives CASSVGYGLATSF.

V and J are TRBV5-1 and TRBJ2-5; 10 bases are shared with TRBD2. Germline trimming cut 4 bases from V and 1 base from J; bases unmatched to any gene: 7. Germline V lookup: CDR1 SGHRS, CDR2 YFSETQ. CDR3 length equals 16 residues. CDR3: CASSQGPSGGQETQYF. CDR3 DNA sequence: TGCGCCAGCAGCCAGGGGCCTAGCGGGGGCCAAGAGACCCAGTACTTC.

This clone was recorded only once. The J gene is TRBJ2-2, the V gene TRBV19, with TRBD2 matching over 12 bases. Per the germline V gene, CDR1 is LNHDA and CDR2 is SQIVND (reference sequence). V shed 4 bases, J shed 4 bases, and the junction held 1 base outside the gene matches. This CDR3 has 15 amino acids. CDR3 coding DNA: TGTGCCAGTAGTAGGACTAGCGGGACCACCGGGGAGCTGTTTTTT. Protein sequence: CASSRTSGTTGELFF.

The chain has TRBV7-8 and TRBJ2-1; possibly TRBD2 for D (6 bases). CDR1 is SGHVS, CDR2 FQNEAQ, per germline. The V end lost 4 bases, the J end lost 2 bases, and 18 bases lay between the germline ends. This CDR3 is built from 17 residues. CDR3 sequence reads: CASSSASVNPPYNEQFF. CDR3 in DNA: TGTGCCAGCAGCTCGGCTAGCGTGAACCCCCCCTACAATGAGCAGTTCTTC.

The chain recombines TRBV6-1 with TRBJ1-5; weak D call: TRBD1 (5 bases). The ends were cut back, 1 base at V and 2 bases at J, with 12 bases in the middle. The CDR3 totals 16 residues. The germline CDR1 and CDR2 sequences are MNHNS and SASEGT. The CDR3 DNA is TGTGCCAGCAGTGAAGTCGGGGGTCCAGGCAATCAGCCCCAGCATTTT. Protein: CASSEVGGPGNQPQHF.

This chain connects TRBV7-3 to TRBJ2-2; D is perhaps TRBD1 (5 bases). The CDR3 runs 15 residues. V lost 5 bases, J lost 7 bases, and 17 bases lay in between. Germline V gene sequence: CDR1 SGHTA, CDR2 FQGTGA. DNA of the CDR3: TGTGCCAGCAGCAGCAGGGCAGGGTTAGGCGGGGAGCTGTTTTTT. Translating gives CASSSRAGLGGELFF. Full variable domain (outside the CDR3, taken from reference TRBV7-3 and TRBJ2-2): GAGVSQTPSNKVTEKGKYVELRCDPISGHTALYWYRQSLGQGPEFLIYFQGTGAADDSGLPNDRFFAVRPEGSVSTLKIQRTERGDSAVYLCASSSRAGLGGELFFGEGSRLTVL.

This chain uses TRBV5-1 with TRBJ2-2; 7 bases agree with TRBD1. The CDR3 consists of 16 residues. The V gene's germline CDR1 is SGHRS and CDR2 YFSETQ. V lost 4 bases and J lost 3; bases outside the gene matches: 9. CDR3 region: CASSQHVTGDTGELFF. The CDR3, as DNA: TGCGCCAGCAGCCAGCACGTAACAGGGGACACCGGGGAGCTGTTTTTT.

The V call is TRBV15, the J call TRBJ2-7, with 7 bases identical to TRBD2. This CDR3 comprises 16 residues. The germline CDR1 and CDR2 sequences are LNHNV and YYDKDF (reference sequence). Germline trimming cut 0 bases from V and 2 bases from J; bases unmatched to any gene: 7. CDR3: CATSRDRSGVPYEQYF. CDR3 DNA sequence: TGTGCCACCAGCAGAGATCGGAGCGGGGTTCCCTACGAGCAGTACTTC.

This chain joins TRBV7-9 and TRBJ1-4; D is undetermined. The CDR3 totals 15 residues. The germline CDR1 and CDR2 sequences are SEHNR and FQNEAQ (reference sequence). Between the trimmed V and J ends, which lost 1 base and 0 bases, there was a span of 6 bases. The CDR3 loop is CASSLDRATNEKLFF. The DNA for the CDR3 is TGTGCCAGCAGCTTAGACAGAGCAACTAATGAAAAACTGTTTTTT.

The V call is TRBV29-1, the J call TRBJ1-1; D unresolved. In germline, CDR1 is SQVTM, CDR2 ANQGSEA. This CDR3 contains 12 residues. V lost 7 bases, J lost 6 bases, and 15 bases lay in between. CDR3 region: CSGGLGYAEAFF. DNA for the CDR3: TGCAGCGGCGGGCTAGGGTACGCTGAAGCTTTCTTT.

The gene calls are TRBV7-3 and TRBJ2-1; TRBD1 agrees at 7 bases. Germline CDR1 and CDR2: SGHTA and FQGTGA. CDR3 size: 13 residues. Trimming took 5 bases from V and 6 from J; bases not matched to a gene: 4. The CDR3 DNA is TGTGCCAGCAGCCCGTGGACAGGCAATGAGCAGTTCTTC. Encoded protein: CASSPWTGNEQFF.

This sequence joins TRBV7-8 and TRBJ1-2, with D possibly matching TRBD1 (5 bases). Per germline, CDR1 SGHVS and CDR2 FQNEAQ. CDR3 length: 13 amino acids. V gave up 5 bases and J gave up 4 bases, with 11 bases separating them. Here the CDR3 DNA reads TGTGCCAGCAGCACGGGGGGAAGCTATGGCTACACCTTC. Translated, it gives CASSTGGSYGYTF.